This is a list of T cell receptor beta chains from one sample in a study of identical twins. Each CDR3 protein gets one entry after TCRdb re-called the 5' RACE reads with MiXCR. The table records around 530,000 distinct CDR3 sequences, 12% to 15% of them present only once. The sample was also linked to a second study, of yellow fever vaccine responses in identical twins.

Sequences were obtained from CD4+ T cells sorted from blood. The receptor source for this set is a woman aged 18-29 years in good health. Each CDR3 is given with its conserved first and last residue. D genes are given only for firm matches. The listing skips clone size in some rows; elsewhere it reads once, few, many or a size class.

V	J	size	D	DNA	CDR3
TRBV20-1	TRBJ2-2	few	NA	TGCAGTGCTAGGGACACCATGAGGACCGGGGAGCTGTTTTTT	CSARDTMRTGELFF
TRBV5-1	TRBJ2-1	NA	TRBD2	TGCGCCAGCAGCCCCGGGGGACTAGCGGGAAACAATGAGCAGTTCTTC	CASSPGGLAGNNEQFF
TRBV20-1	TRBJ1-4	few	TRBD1	TGCAGTGCAAGGGGACAGGGTAAAGAAAAACTGTTTTTT	CSARGQGKEKLFF
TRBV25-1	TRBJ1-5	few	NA	TGTGCCAGCAGTGAGGCAGGCTATCAGCCCCAGCATTTT	CASSEAGYQPQHF
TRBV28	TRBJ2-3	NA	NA	TGTGCCAGCAGAAAACCGGCAGGGCCAACGCAGTATTTT	CASRKPAGPTQYF
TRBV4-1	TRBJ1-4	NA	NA	TGCGCCAGCAGCCAAGACCTCAGCGTAAGGAGTGAAAAACTGTTTTTT	CASSQDLSVRSEKLFF
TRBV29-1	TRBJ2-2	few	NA	TGCAGCGTAAACGCGGGGAGCTACACCGGGGAGCTGTTTTTT	CSVNAGSYTGELFF
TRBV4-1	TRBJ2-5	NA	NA	TGCGCCAGCAGCCATTTTGGGTCGGGCGAGACCCAGTACTTC	CASSHFGSGETQYF
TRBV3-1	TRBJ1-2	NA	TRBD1	TGTGCCAGCAGCCGAAGGGACAGGGGGGTATATGGCTACACCTTC	CASSRRDRGVYGYTF
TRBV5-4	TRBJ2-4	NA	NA	TGTGCCAGCAGCTTGGAGGCTGGATCCAAAAACATTCAGTACTTC	CASSLEAGSKNIQYF
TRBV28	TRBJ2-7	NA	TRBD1	TGTGCCAGCAGTTTATGGTCTGACAGGGACTACGAGCAGTACTTC	CASSLWSDRDYEQYF
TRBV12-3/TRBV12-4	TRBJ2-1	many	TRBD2	TGTGCCAGCACCCGGGCTAGCGGCCATTACAATGAGCAGTTCTTC	CASTRASGHYNEQFF
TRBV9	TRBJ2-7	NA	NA	TGTGCCAGCAGCGCAGGACCAAACCCCTACGAGCAGTACTTC	CASSAGPNPYEQYF
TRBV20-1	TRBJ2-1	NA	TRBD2	TGCAGTGCTCCGACTAGCGGGAGGGCCTTTAATGAGCAGTTCTTC	CSAPTSGRAFNEQFF
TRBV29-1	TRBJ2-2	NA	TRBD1	TGCAGCGCCCGGACAGGGCCCGGGGAGCTGTTTTTT	CSARTGPGELFF
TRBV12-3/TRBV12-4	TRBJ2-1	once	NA	TGTGCCAGCAGTTTAGCGACCCAACTCTACAATGAGCAGTTCTTC	CASSLATQLYNEQFF
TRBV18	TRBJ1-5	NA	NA	TGTGCCAGCTCACCACAGGCCGAACAGCCCCAGCATTTT	CASSPQAEQPQHF
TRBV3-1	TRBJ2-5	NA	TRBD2	TGTGCCAGCAGCCAAGAAGGGGCCCTCGGGGGGACGACCCGCCAAGAGACCCAGTACTTC	CASSQEGALGGTTRQETQYF
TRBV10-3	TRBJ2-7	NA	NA	TGTGCCATCAGTGACTCCGATTACGAGCAGTACTTC	CAISDSDYEQYF
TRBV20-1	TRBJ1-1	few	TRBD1	TGCAGTGCTACACCGACAGGGATCACTGAAGCTTTCTTT	CSATPTGITEAFF
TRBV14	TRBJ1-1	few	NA	TGTGCCAGCAGCCGATTACAAGACACTGAAGCTTTCTTT	CASSRLQDTEAFF
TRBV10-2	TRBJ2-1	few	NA	TGCGCCAGCAGTGACAGGGTCTTAGGGGAGCAGTTCTTC	CASSDRVLGEQFF
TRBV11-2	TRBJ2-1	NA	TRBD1	TGTGCCAGCAGCCTCATCCGGGACAGAAAGGACAATGAGCAGTTCTTC	CASSLIRDRKDNEQFF